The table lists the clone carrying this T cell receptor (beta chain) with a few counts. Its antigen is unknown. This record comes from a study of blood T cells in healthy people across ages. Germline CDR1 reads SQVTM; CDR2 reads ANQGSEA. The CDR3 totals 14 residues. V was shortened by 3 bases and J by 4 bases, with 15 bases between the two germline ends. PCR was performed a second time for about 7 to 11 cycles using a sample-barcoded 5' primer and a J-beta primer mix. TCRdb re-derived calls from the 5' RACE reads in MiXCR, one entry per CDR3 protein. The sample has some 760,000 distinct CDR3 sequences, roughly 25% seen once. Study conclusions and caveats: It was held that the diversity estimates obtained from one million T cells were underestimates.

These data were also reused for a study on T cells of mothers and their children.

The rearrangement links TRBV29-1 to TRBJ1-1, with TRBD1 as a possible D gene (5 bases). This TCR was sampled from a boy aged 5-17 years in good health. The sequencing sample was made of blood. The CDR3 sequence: CSVEGVVGPTEAFF. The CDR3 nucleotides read TGCAGCGTTGAGGGGGTTGTTGGGCCCACTGAAGCTTTCTTT.